These 28 T cell receptor beta chains originate from one sample sequenced in a study of vaccination and CD4 T cells after COVID-19. The antigens for these receptors are not known. Treatment: approximately nine-day PBMC culture with coronavirus spike peptide pools or control peptides (ViraFEST assay). The study sequenced cultured CD4+ T cell DNA using the Oncomine TCR Beta short-read assay. Each CDR3 protein gets one entry after TCRdb re-called the PCR reads with MiXCR. Found here are about 10,000 distinct CDR3 sequences, around 58% of them singletons; the top ten hold approximately 17%. The sequenced sample was CD4+ T cells from blood, cultured in vitro. These TCRs come from a human donor who had recovered from COVID-19.

The chain is built from TRBV20-1 and TRBJ2-4, with 7 bases fitting TRBD2. With 0 bases clipped from V and 6 bases from J, the junction kept 5 bases outside the gene matches. CDR1 and CDR2 (germline): DFQATT, SNEGSKA (reference sequence). The CDR3 covers 14 residues. CDR3 in amino acids: CSARDWASGNIQYF. In DNA form, the CDR3 reads TGCAGTGCTAGAGATTGGGCTAGCGGAAACATTCAGTACTTC.

CDR3 nucleotide sequence: TGTGCCAGCAGCCACACCAGGGGTTCCGCTGAAGCTTTCTTT. Protein: CASSHTRGSAEAFF. The chain employs TRBV7-9 and TRBJ1-1; tentatively, D is TRBD1 (6 bases). V lost 5 bases to trimming and J lost 6 bases, with 16 bases between them. Per the germline V gene, CDR1 is SEHNR and CDR2 is FQNEAQ (reference sequence). The CDR3 runs 14 residues.

The chain couples TRBV6-2 or TRBV6-3 to TRBJ2-2; 10 positions agree with TRBD1. CDR1 MNHEY and CDR2 SVGEGT come from the germline V gene. The CDR3 runs to 15 residues. The V gene end was trimmed by 6 bases and the J gene end by 5 bases; junction bases not matched to a gene: 6. Here the CDR3 DNA reads TGTGCCAGCAGCCGCGGGACAGGGGTTACCGGGGAGCTGTTTTTT. It translates to CASSRGTGVTGELFF.

This clonotype showed up just a few times. The chain joins TRBV6-4 to TRBJ2-2; weak D call: TRBD2 (6 bases). The CDR3 has 14 amino acids. Trimming removed 5 bases at V and 0 bases at J, with 7 bases between. CDR1 and CDR2 (germline): MRHNA, SNTAGT. The CDR3 here is CASSRGSNTGELFF. CDR3 coding DNA: TGTGCCAGCAGTCGGGGGTCGAACACCGGGGAGCTGTTTTTT.

The chain links TRBV11-3 to TRBJ2-5, with no clear D. V was pared by 5 bases and J by 4 bases, with 8 bases between. CDR3 length equals 12 residues. CDR1 SGHNT and CDR2 YENEEA come from the germline V gene. CDR3 in amino acids: CASSPRTETQYF. The CDR3 DNA sequence: TGTGCCAGCAGCCCGCGGACAGAGACCCAGTACTTC. Based on the CDR3 plus reference TRBV11-3 and TRBJ2-5, the full variable domain is EAGVVQSPRYKIIEKKQPVAFWCNPISGHNTLYWYLQNLGQGPELLIRYENEEAVDDSQLPKDRFSAERLKGVDSTLKIQPAELGDSAVYLCASSPRTETQYFGPGTRLLVL.

This chain links TRBV7-2 with TRBJ1-6, with no clear D. Germline CDR1 and CDR2: SGHTA and FQGNSA. The CDR3 sequence is 15 residues long. Trimming took 3 bases from V and 7 from J, leaving 13 bases between them. The CDR3, as DNA: TGTGCCAGCAGCTTCGAGGGCAGTTTCAATTCACCCCTCCACTTT. Translation: CASSFEGSFNSPLHF.

The chain couples TRBV20-1 to TRBJ1-2, with D possibly TRBD1 on 6 matching bases. The CDR3 length is 10 residues. From germline, CDR1 is DFQATT and CDR2 SNEGSKA (reference sequence). Trimming stripped 6 bases from V and 5 bases from J, with 7 bases between. CDR3 sequence reads: CSAGQYGYTF. CDR3 coding DNA: TGCAGTGCAGGACAGTATGGCTACACCTTC.

This rearrangement joins TRBV20-1 to TRBJ1-2; D ambiguous. Germline V CDR1 and CDR2: DFQATT, SNEGSKA (reference sequence). V lost 6 bases, J lost 3 bases, and 11 bases lay in between. The CDR3 consists of 12 residues. This CDR3 is CSATRGDYGYTF. The CDR3 DNA sequence: TGCAGTGCCACACGCGGGGACTATGGCTACACCTTC.

With respect to this clonotype: The junction shows a germline mismatch at one end, possibly a read error. This chain connects TRBV7-9 to TRBJ2-7; maybe TRBD1 (5 bases). Per the germline V gene, CDR1 is SEHNR and CDR2 is FQNEAQ (reference sequence). The CDR3 consists of 13 residues. CDR3 amino acids: CASSRDSSHEQYF. Here the CDR3 DNA reads TGTGCCAGCAGCCGCGACAGCTCCCACGAGCAGTACTTC.

The table lists this clonotype with a count of one. This chain connects TRBV7-9 to TRBJ1-6; D remains unclear. Trimming shortened V by 1 base and J by 8 bases, and 9 bases separated the two germline ends. Germline V gene sequence: CDR1 SEHNR, CDR2 FQNEAQ (reference sequence). This CDR3 spans 14 amino acids. CDR3 bases: TGTGCCAGCAGCTTAGGAGGATGGGATTCACCCCTCCACTTT. Residues: CASSLGGWDSPLHF. Full variable domain (outside the CDR3, taken from reference TRBV7-9 and TRBJ1-6): DTGVSQNPRHKITKRGQNVTFRCDPISEHNRLYWYRQTLGQGPEFLTYFQNEAQLEKSRLLSDRFSAERPKGSFSTLEIQRTEQGDSAMYLCASSLGGWDSPLHFGNGTRLTVT.

Concerning this clonotype itself: Germline is not matched at one junction end, which may reflect a read error. The genes are TRBV24-1 and TRBJ2-1; D remains unclear. CDR1 is KGHDR, CDR2 SFDVKD, per germline. The CDR3 sequence is 16 residues long. The CDR3 DNA follows: TGTGCCACCAGTGACCCATCAGGCAACTCCGACAATGAGCAGTTCTTC. Translated: CATSDPSGNSDNEQFF.

The V gene is TRBV6-2 or TRBV6-3, the J gene TRBJ1-2; D not resolved. Trimming removed 8 bases at V and 7 bases at J, with 11 bases between. This CDR3 has 11 residues. Germline-derived CDR1 and CDR2 are MNHEY and SVGEGT. The CDR3 is CASVGRFGYTF. The CDR3 coding sequence is TGTGCCAGCGTTGGTCGGTTTGGCTACACCTTC.

The chain employs TRBV18 and TRBJ1-6; no clear D. This CDR3 comprises 16 residues. Trimming took off 4 bases at V and 10 bases at J, with 20 bases between the two ends. The germline gives CDR1 KGHSH, CDR2 LQKENI. The CDR3 DNA sequence: TGTGCCAGCTCACTTTATGGACCCACCCAAGGGTCACCCCTCCACTTT. Translation gives CASSLYGPTQGSPLHF.

This rearrangement joins TRBV7-2 to TRBJ2-7; D possibly corresponds to TRBD1 (5 bases). CDR1 and CDR2 (germline): SGHTA, FQGNSA. V shed 1 base and J shed 2 bases, with 12 bases lying between them. This CDR3 has 15 residues. The CDR3 DNA reads as TGTGCCAGCAGCTTAGGGTTGTTGGGGCCCTACGAGCAGTACTTC. Amino acid sequence: CASSLGLLGPYEQYF.

The chain joins TRBV11-3 to TRBJ2-2; TRBD2 is a possible D gene (6 bases). Germline loops: CDR1 SGHNT, CDR2 YENEEA. Trimming removed 5 bases from V and 2 bases from J, with 12 bases in between. CDR3 length: 15 amino acids. The CDR3 spells CASSPGLLNTGELFF. As DNA, the CDR3 is TGTGCCAGCAGCCCGGGACTCCTAAACACCGGGGAGCTGTTTTTT.

This clonotype was seen more than once but under ten times. The chain links TRBV27 to TRBJ1-1; TRBD1 aligns across 7 bases. With 6 bases clipped from V and 0 bases from J, the junction kept 13 bases outside the gene matches. From germline, CDR1 is MNHEY and CDR2 SMNVEV (reference sequence). The CDR3 totals 17 residues. The CDR3 region has the DNA TGTGCCAGCAGCCTCAGGTCGCAGGGGGTGATGAACACTGAAGCTTTCTTT. It is translated as CASSLRSQGVMNTEAFF.

V gene TRBV7-2 combines with J gene TRBJ2-1; unclear D gene. Between the trimmed V and J ends, which lost 1 base and 3 bases, there was a span of 7 bases. This CDR3 comprises 14 residues. CDR1 and CDR2 from the germline V gene are SGHTA and FQGNSA. The CDR3 nucleotides are TGTGCCAGCAGCTTAGATAGCAGCTACAATGAGCAGTTCTTC. It codes for CASSLDSSYNEQFF.

The chain is built from TRBV5-8 and TRBJ1-1; 9 bases are a match to TRBD1. Trimming at V came to 3 bases and at J to 2 bases, leaving 5 bases not matched to a gene. The CDR3 has 15 amino acids. CDR1 and CDR2 (germline): SGHTS, YDEGEE. CDR3 bases: TGTGCCAGCAGCTCTCGGACAGGGGTAAACACTGAAGCTTTCTTT. Protein: CASSSRTGVNTEAFF.

The rearrangement joins TRBV7-9 to TRBJ1-1, with no clear D. Trimming pared 5 bases from V and 3 bases from J, leaving 13 bases between. This CDR3 has 14 residues. Germline assignment: CDR1 SEHNR and CDR2 FQNEAQ (reference sequence). CDR3 nucleotides: TGTGCCAGCAGCCCCGGTGAGAGCTACACTGAAGCTTTCTTT. It yields the protein CASSPGESYTEAFF.

The gene calls are TRBV7-2 and TRBJ2-5; D tentatively fits TRBD1 or TRBD2 (5 bases each). The germline V gene encodes CDR1 SGHTA and CDR2 FQGNSA. The V end lost 5 bases, the J end lost 5 bases, and 9 bases lay between the germline ends. This CDR3 contains 12 residues. This CDR3 is CASSTGRETQYF. As DNA, the CDR3 is TGTGCCAGCAGCACGGGGCGGGAGACCCAGTACTTC.

The rearrangement joins TRBV28 to TRBJ1-3, with D unresolved. Trimming took 6 bases from V and 1 from J, leaving 13 bases between them. The CDR3 covers 15 residues. CDR1 is MDHEN, CDR2 SYDVKM, per germline. CDR3 amino acids: CASSPKAESGNTIYF. For the CDR3, the DNA is TGTGCCAGCAGCCCTAAAGCAGAATCTGGAAACACCATATATTTT.

This clonotype turned up a few times. The V and J genes are TRBV19 and TRBJ1-2; D call uncertain. CDR1 and CDR2 (germline): LNHDA, SQIVND (reference sequence). This CDR3 is 13 amino acids long. The V end was cut by 6 bases, the J end by 5 bases, with 13 bases between. CDR3 protein: CASSNRAVYGYTF. CDR3 nucleotide sequence: TGTGCCAGTAGCAATAGGGCCGTTTATGGCTACACCTTC.

The genes are TRBV25-1 and TRBJ2-7; 9 nucleotides agree with TRBD1. CDR3 length: 15 residues. J gave up 1 base and V 6 bases, and 7 bases lay outside the gene matches. Looked up from germline, CDR1 is MGHDK and CDR2 is SYGVNS. This chain's CDR3 is CASSKTGGRSYEQYF. The CDR3 bases are TGTGCCAGCAGCAAGACAGGGGGAAGGTCCTACGAGCAGTACTTC.

The chain combines TRBV30 with TRBJ1-6; D possibly corresponds to TRBD1 (6 bases). V lost 0 bases to trimming and J lost 8 bases, with 11 bases between them. The CDR3 consists of 14 residues. CDR1 is GTSNPN, CDR2 SVGIG, per germline (reference sequence). This CDR3 reads CAWSVRGKHSPLHF. The CDR3 DNA sequence: TGTGCCTGGAGTGTAAGGGGGAAGCATTCACCCCTCCACTTT.

The V and J genes are TRBV7-2 and TRBJ2-3; 8 nucleotides match TRBD2. Trimming cost V 5 bases and J 0 bases; bases outside gene matches: 7. CDR3 length equals 16 residues. Germline lookup yields CDR1 SGHTA and CDR2 FQGNSA. The CDR3 region has the DNA TGTGCCAGCAGCCGTCCTAGCGGGCCAAGCACAGATACGCAGTATTTT. The encoded protein is CASSRPSGPSTDTQYF.

This chain joins TRBV30 and TRBJ2-7, with D possibly being TRBD2 (5 bases). CDR3 length equals 14 residues. Germline V gene lookup returns CDR1 GTSNPN and CDR2 SVGIG (reference sequence). With 0 bases removed from V and 2 bases from J, the gap between germline ends came to 11 bases. The DNA for the CDR3 is TGTGCCTGGAGTGTACTAGGAGATACCTACGAGCAGTACTTC. It translates to CAWSVLGDTYEQYF.

A few counts support this clonotype. This chain joins TRBV7-8 and TRBJ2-5; possibly TRBD2 for D (6 bases). The V end lost 5 bases, the J end lost 5 bases, and 9 bases lay between the germline ends. The CDR3 length is 12 residues. From germline, CDR1 is SGHVS and CDR2 FQNEAQ. Written as DNA, the CDR3 is TGTGCCAGCAGCCCTAGCGAGGAGACCCAGTACTTC. Protein: CASSPSEETQYF. The variable domain in full, completed from reference TRBV7-8 and TRBJ2-5, reads GAGVSQSPRYKVAKRGQDVALRCDPISGHVSLFWYQQALGQGPEFLTYFQNEAQLDKSGLPSDRFFAERPEGSVSTLKIQRTQQEDSAVYLCASSPSEETQYFGPGTRLLVL.

The chain uses TRBV20-1 and TRBJ1-5; D is undetermined. V lost 2 bases and J lost 4, with 12 bases in between. CDR3 length: 14 residues. Germline values: CDR1 DFQATT, CDR2 SNEGSKA (reference sequence). This chain's CDR3 is CSARFGGANQPQHF. The CDR3 DNA sequence: TGCAGTGCTAGATTCGGAGGCGCTAATCAGCCCCAGCATTTT.